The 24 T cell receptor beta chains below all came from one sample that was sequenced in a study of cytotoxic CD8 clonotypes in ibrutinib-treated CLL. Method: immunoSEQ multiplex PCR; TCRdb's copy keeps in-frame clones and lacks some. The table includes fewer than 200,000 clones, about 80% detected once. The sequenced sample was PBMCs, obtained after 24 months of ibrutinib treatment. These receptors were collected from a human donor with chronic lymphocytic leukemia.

CDR3 sequence reads: CASSLTRAEGYTF. The CDR3 DNA follows: TGTGCCAGCAGCCTAACGCGGGCTGAGGGCTACACCTTC. The chain carries TRBV11-1 and TRBJ1-2, with D unclear. The CDR3 runs to 13 residues. V lost 5 bases and J lost 8, with 15 bases in between. Germline V gene sequence: CDR1 SGHAT, CDR2 FQDESV (reference sequence).

CDR3 DNA sequence: TGTGCCTGGAGTCGGGGACAGCGCCAGTACTATGGCTACACCTTC. Protein: CAWSRGQRQYYGYTF. This sequence joins TRBV30 and TRBJ1-2, with TRBD1 matching over 7 bases. This CDR3 is 15 amino acids long. Germline-derived CDR1 and CDR2 are GTSNPN and SVGIG (reference sequence). After removal of 2 bases from V and 3 bases from J, the junction contained 9 bases not matched to a gene.

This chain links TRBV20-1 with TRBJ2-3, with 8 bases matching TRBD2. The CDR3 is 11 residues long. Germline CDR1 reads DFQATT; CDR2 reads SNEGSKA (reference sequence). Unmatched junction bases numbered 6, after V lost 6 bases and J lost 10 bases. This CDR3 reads CSAVTSGAQYF. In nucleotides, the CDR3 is TGCAGTGCCGTAACTAGCGGCGCGCAGTATTTT.

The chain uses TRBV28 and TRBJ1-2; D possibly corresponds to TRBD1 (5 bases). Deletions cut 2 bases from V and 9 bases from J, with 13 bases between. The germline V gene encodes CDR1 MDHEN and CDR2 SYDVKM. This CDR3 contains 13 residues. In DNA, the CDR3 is TGTGCCAGCAGTTTAGCATCCGGGGGTAGCTACACCTTC. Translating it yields CASSLASGGSYTF.

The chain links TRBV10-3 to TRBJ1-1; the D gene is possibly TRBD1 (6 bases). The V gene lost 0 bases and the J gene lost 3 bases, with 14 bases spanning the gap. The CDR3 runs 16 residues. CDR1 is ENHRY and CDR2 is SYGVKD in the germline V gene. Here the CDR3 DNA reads TGTGCCATCAGTGAGTCGAATTCAGGGGAAGACACTGAAGCTTTCTTT. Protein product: CAISESNSGEDTEAFF.

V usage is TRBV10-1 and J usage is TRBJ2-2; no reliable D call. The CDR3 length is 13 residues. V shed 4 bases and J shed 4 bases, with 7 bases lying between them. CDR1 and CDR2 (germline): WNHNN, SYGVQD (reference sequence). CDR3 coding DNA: TGCGCCAGCAGTGTATCTTCCACCGGGGAGCTGTTTTTT. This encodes CASSVSSTGELFF.

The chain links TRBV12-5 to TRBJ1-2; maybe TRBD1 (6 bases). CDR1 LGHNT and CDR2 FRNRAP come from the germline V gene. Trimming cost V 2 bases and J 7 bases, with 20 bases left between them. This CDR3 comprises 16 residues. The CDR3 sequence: CASGLSQGRRAPGYTF. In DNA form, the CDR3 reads TGTGCTAGTGGTTTGTCGCAGGGGCGCCGGGCTCCTGGCTACACCTTC. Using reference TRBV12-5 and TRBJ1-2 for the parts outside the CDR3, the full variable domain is DARVTQTPRHKVTEMGQEVTMRCQPILGHNTVFWYRQTMMQGLELLAYFRNRAPLDDSGMPKDRFSAEMPDATLATLKIQPSEPRDSAVYFCASGLSQGRRAPGYTFGSGTRLTVV.

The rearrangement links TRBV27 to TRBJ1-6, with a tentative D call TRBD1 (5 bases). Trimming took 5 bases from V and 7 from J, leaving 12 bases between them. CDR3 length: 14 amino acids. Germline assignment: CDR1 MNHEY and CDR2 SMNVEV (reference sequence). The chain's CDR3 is CASSAGAENSPLHF. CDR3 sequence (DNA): TGTGCCAGCAGTGCCGGGGCAGAGAATTCACCCCTCCACTTT.

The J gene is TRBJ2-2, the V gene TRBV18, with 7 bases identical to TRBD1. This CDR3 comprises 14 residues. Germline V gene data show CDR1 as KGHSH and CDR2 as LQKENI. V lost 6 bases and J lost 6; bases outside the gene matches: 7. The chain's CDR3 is CASSLQQGSGELFF. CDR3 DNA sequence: TGTGCCAGCTCCCTTCAACAGGGGTCCGGGGAGCTGTTTTTT. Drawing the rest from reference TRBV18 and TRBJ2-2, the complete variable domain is NAGVMQNPRHLVRRRGQEARLRCSPMKGHSHVYWYRQLPEEGLKFMVYLQKENIIDESGMPKERFSAEFPKEGPSILRIQQVVRGDSAAYFCASSLQQGSGELFFGEGSRLTVL.

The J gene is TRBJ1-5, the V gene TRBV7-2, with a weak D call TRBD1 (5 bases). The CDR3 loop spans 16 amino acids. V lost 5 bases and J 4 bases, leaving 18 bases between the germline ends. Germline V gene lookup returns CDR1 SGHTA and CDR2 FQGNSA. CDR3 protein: CASSPRPQGTNQPQHF. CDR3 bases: TGTGCCAGCAGCCCACGACCTCAGGGTACAAATCAGCCCCAGCATTTT.

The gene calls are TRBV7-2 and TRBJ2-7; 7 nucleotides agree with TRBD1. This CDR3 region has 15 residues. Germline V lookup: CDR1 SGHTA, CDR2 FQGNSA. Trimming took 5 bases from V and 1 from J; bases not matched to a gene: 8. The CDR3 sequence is CASSPQGGLSYEQYF. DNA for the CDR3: TGTGCCAGCAGCCCGCAAGGGGGCCTATCCTACGAGCAGTACTTC.

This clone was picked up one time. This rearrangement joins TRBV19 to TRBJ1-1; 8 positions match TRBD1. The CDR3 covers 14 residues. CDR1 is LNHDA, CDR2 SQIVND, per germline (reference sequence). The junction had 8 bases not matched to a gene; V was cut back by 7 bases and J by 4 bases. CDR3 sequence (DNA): TGTGCCAGTACCGATCCGGACAGGGCCACTGAAGCTTTCTTT. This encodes CASTDPDRATEAFF.

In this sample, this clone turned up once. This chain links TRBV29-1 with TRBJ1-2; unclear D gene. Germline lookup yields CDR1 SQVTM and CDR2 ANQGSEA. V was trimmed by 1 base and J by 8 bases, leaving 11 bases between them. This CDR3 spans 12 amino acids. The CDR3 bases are TGCAGCGTTGAAGTGGTATTGAGGGGCTACACCTTC. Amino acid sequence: CSVEVVLRGYTF.

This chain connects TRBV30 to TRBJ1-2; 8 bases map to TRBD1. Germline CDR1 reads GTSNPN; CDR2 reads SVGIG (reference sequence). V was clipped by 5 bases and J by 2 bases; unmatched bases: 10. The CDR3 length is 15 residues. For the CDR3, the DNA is TGTGCCTGGGGACGATCGGACAGGGCAAACTATGGCTACACCTTC. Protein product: CAWGRSDRANYGYTF.

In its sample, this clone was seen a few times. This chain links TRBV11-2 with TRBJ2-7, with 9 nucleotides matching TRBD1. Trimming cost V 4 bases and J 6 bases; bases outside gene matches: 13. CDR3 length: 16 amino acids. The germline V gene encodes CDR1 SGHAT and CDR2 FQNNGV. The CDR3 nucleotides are TGTGCCAGCAGCTCAACTCACGGGACAGGGAGTGGCGAGCAGTACTTC. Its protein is CASSSTHGTGSGEQYF.

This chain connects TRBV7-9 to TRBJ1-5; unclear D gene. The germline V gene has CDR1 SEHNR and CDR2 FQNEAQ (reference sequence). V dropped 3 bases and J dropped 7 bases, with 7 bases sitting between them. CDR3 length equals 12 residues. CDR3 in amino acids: CASSFGEQPQHF. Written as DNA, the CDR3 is TGTGCCAGCAGCTTCGGGGAACAGCCCCAGCATTTT.

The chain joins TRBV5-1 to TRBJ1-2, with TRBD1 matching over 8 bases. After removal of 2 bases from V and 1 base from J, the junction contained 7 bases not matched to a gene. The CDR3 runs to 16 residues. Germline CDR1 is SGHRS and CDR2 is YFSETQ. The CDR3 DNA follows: TGCGCCAGCAGCTTTCGGACAGGGATGGGTAACTATGGCTACACCTTC. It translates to CASSFRTGMGNYGYTF.

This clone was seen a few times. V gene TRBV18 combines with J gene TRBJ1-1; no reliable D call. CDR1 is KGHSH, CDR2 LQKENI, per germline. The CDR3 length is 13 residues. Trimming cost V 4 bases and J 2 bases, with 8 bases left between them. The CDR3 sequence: CASSLGVNTEAFF. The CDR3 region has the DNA TGTGCCAGCTCACTCGGTGTCAACACTGAAGCTTTCTTT.

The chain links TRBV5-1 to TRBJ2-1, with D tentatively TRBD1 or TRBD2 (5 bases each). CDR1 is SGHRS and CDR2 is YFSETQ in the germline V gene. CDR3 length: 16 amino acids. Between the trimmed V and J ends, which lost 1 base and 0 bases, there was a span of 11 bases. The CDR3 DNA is TGCGCCAGCAGCTTGACCCCAGGGAGCTCCTACAATGAGCAGTTCTTC. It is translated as CASSLTPGSSYNEQFF.

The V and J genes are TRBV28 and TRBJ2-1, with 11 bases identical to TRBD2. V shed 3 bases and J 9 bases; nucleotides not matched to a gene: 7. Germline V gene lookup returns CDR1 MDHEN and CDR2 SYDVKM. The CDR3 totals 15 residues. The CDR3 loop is CASSFWASGRIEQFF. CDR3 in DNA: TGTGCCAGCAGTTTCTGGGCTAGCGGGAGGATTGAGCAGTTCTTC.

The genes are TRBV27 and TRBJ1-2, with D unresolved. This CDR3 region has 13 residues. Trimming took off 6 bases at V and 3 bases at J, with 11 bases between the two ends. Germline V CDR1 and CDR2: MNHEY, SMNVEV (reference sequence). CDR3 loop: CASSPKRYYGYTF. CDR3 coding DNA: TGTGCCAGCAGCCCCAAGCGTTACTATGGCTACACCTTC.

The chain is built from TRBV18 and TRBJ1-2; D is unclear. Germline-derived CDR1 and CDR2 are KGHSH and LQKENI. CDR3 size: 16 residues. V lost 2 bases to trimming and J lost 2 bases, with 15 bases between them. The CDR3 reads CASSPTIYGRNYGYTF. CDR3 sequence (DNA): TGTGCCAGCTCACCAACGATCTACGGCAGAAACTATGGCTACACCTTC.

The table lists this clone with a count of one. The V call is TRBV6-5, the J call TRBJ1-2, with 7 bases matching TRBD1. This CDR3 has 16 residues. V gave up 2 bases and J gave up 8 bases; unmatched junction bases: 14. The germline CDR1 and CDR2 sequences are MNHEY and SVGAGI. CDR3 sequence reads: CASSYAYRGKVRGYTF. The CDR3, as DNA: TGTGCCAGCAGTTACGCTTACAGGGGAAAGGTTAGGGGCTACACCTTC.

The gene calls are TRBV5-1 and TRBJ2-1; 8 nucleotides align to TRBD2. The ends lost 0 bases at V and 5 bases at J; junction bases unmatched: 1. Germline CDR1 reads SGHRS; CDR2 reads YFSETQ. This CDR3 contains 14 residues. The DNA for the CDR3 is TGCGCCAGCAGCTTGGTAGCGGGAAACAATGAGCAGTTCTTC. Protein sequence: CASSLVAGNNEQFF.